One sample yielded the 6 T cell receptor beta chains listed below, sequenced in a study of blood T cell repertoires in COVID-19. Some clones are missing from TCRdb's copy, which holds only in-frame ones; the method was immunoSEQ multiplex PCR. Among some 200,000 clones listed, over 80% were seen once. The sample comprised peripheral blood. The origin of the receptors is a woman in her thirties or forties with acute or convalescent COVID-19.

This rearrangement joins TRBV6-5 to TRBJ1-3; D is perhaps TRBD1 (5 bases). The CDR3 is 14 residues long. CDR1 MNHEY and CDR2 SVGAGI come from the germline V gene. The germline V and J ends were trimmed by 5 bases and 2 bases, with 10 bases remaining between them. The CDR3 bases are TGTGCCAGCAGTCGGGGGTTCGCTGGAAACACCATATATTTT. This gives the protein CASSRGFAGNTIYF.

This chain uses TRBV9 with TRBJ2-1; 12 bases are shared with TRBD1. The CDR3 has 14 amino acids. Germline-derived CDR1 and CDR2 are SGDLS and YYNGEE. V shed 1 base and J 8 bases; nucleotides not matched to a gene: 1. The CDR3 bases are TGTGCCAGCAGCGTACGGGACAGGGGGCATGAGCAGTTCTTC. The encoded protein is CASSVRDRGHEQFF.

The rearrangement joins TRBV5-8 to TRBJ1-2, with a possible D match to TRBD1 (6 bases). The CDR3 spans 13 residues. The V gene lost 3 bases and the J gene lost 2 bases, with 8 bases spanning the gap. The germline V gene encodes CDR1 SGHTS and CDR2 YDEGEE. This chain's CDR3 is CASSWTVNYGYTF. The CDR3 DNA reads TGTGCCAGCAGCTGGACAGTAAACTATGGCTACACCTTC.

The chain uses TRBV5-4 and TRBJ1-2; 12 bases match TRBD1. CDR3 length equals 14 residues. Losses at the gene ends were 3 bases for V and 6 bases for J; bases not matched to a gene: 3. CDR1 SGHNT and CDR2 YYREEE come from the germline V gene (reference sequence). CDR3 loop: CASSWGTGGNGYTF. In nucleotides, the CDR3 is TGTGCCAGCAGCTGGGGGACAGGGGGCAATGGCTACACCTTC. Complete variable domain (other parts from reference TRBV5-4 and TRBJ1-2): ETGVTQSPTHLIKTRGQQVTLRCSSQSGHNTVSWYQQALGQGPQFIFQYYREEENGRGNFPPRFSGLQFPNYSSELNVNALELDDSALYLCASSWGTGGNGYTFGSGTRLTVV.

In its sample, this clone was seen once. This chain joins TRBV6-5 and TRBJ1-5, with 7 bases aligning to TRBD1. The CDR3 has 13 amino acids. The junction had 2 bases not matched to a gene; V was cut back by 9 bases and J by 0 bases. Germline CDR1 and CDR2: MNHEY and SVGAGI. The CDR3 region is CARGQFSNQPQHF. CDR3 coding DNA: TGTGCCAGGGGACAGTTTAGCAATCAGCCCCAGCATTTT.

This chain joins TRBV5-1 and TRBJ2-7; tentative D call: TRBD1 (5 bases). The CDR3 is made up of 11 amino acids. Germline V lookup: CDR1 SGHRS, CDR2 YFSETQ. The V end lost 2 bases, the J end lost 7 bases, and 7 bases lay between the germline ends. CDR3 in amino acids: CASSFQGEQYF. Written as DNA, the CDR3 is TGCGCCAGCAGCTTTCAGGGTGAGCAGTACTTC.